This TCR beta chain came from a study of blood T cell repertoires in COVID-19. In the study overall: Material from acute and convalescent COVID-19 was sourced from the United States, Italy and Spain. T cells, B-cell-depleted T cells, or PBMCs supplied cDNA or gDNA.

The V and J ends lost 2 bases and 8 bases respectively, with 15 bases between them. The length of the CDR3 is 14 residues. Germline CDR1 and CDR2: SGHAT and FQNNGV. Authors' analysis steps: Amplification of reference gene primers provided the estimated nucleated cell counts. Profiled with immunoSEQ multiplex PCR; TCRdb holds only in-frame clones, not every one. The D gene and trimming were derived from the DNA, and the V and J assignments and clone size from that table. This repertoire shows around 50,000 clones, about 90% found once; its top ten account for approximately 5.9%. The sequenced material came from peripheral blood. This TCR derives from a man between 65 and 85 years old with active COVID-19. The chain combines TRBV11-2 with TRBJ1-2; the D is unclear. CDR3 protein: CASSLSQDSSGYTF. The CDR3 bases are TGTGCCAGCAGCTTATCGCAGGACTCTTCCGGCTACACCTTC.